These 29 T cell receptor beta chains were sequenced from one sample in a study of blood T cell repertoires in COVID-19. Using immunoSEQ multiplex PCR, the repertoire was profiled, and TCRdb retains in-frame clones only, with some absent. The table has about 230,000 clones, 75% to 90% seen once. The material sequenced was peripheral blood. The receptors originated from a woman aged 70-85 years with active or convalescent COVID-19.

This clone was seen more than once but under ten times. The gene calls are TRBV3-1 (or the pseudogene TRBV3-2) and TRBJ2-6, with no clear D. Trimming removed 0 bases at V and 0 bases at J, with 9 bases between. The CDR3 consists of 17 residues. CDR1 and CDR2 (germline): LGHDT, YNNKEL (reference sequence). The CDR3 loop reads CASSQEGFRSGANVLTF. DNA for the CDR3: TGTGCCAGCAGCCAAGAGGGCTTCCGCTCTGGGGCCAACGTCCTGACTTTC.

This sequence joins TRBV7-9 and TRBJ1-4; TRBD1 matches at 9 bases. The V gene end was trimmed by 7 bases and the J gene end by 5 bases; junction bases not matched to a gene: 5. CDR1 and CDR2 from the germline V gene are SEHNR and FQNEAQ (reference sequence). This CDR3 comprises 14 residues. The CDR3 reads CASTPGTGNEKLFF. The CDR3 nucleotides read TGTGCCAGCACCCCCGGGACAGGGAATGAAAAACTGTTTTTT.

The chain recombines TRBV19 with TRBJ2-7, with 10 positions matching TRBD1. The trim removed 5 bases at V and 4 bases at J, leaving 5 bases unmatched. This CDR3 is built from 14 residues. Per the germline V gene, CDR1 is LNHDA and CDR2 is SQIVND (reference sequence). The CDR3 DNA reads as TGTGCCAGTAGTCCACGGGGACAGGGGTACGAGCAGTACTTC. As protein: CASSPRGQGYEQYF.

The V call is TRBV6-1, the J call TRBJ1-5; D uncertain. V lost 1 base to trimming and J lost 5 bases, with 9 bases between them. CDR3 length: 14 amino acids. Germline V gene sequence: CDR1 MNHNS, CDR2 SASEGT. The CDR3 DNA reads TGTGCCAGCAGTGAAGTCGGGAATCATCAGCCCCAGCATTTT. This encodes CASSEVGNHQPQHF.

At least ten counts were recorded for this clone. This rearrangement joins TRBV9 to TRBJ1-2, with D perhaps matching TRBD1 (6 bases). Germline V CDR1 and CDR2: SGDLS, YYNGEE. This CDR3 has 22 amino acids. V was cut by 3 bases and J by 0 bases, with 33 bases left in between. The CDR3: CASSGQLGFPSFSDSPNYGYTF. CDR3 DNA sequence: TGTGCCAGCAGCGGCCAACTCGGCTTCCCCTCCTTCTCGGACAGTCCTAACTATGGCTACACCTTC.

In its sample, this clone was seen once. The chain joins TRBV19 to TRBJ1-2; possibly TRBD1 for D (5 bases). Trimming shortened V by 4 bases and J by 5 bases, and 23 bases separated the two germline ends. The germline V gene has CDR1 LNHDA and CDR2 SQIVND (reference sequence). The CDR3 is 17 amino acids. CDR3 nucleotide sequence: TGTGCCAGTAGTACTCGACTGTCCCGGACCAGGGAATATGGCTACACCTTC. The encoded protein is CASSTRLSRTREYGYTF.

The sample holds one count of this clone. V is TRBV7-2 and J is TRBJ2-2; TRBD2 agrees at 8 bases. Germline assignment: CDR1 SGHTA and CDR2 FQGNSA. V dropped 5 bases and J dropped 2; count of bases not matched to a gene: 7. CDR3 length: 16 amino acids. The CDR3 DNA sequence: TGTGCCAGCAGCGCCCACTTAGCGGGAAACACCGGGGAGCTGTTTTTT. Translating it yields CASSAHLAGNTGELFF.

The chain links TRBV6-9 to TRBJ1-1; possibly TRBD1 for D (6 bases). The CDR3 extends over 13 amino acids. Germline V gene lookup returns CDR1 MNHGY and CDR2 SVAAGI. V lost 11 bases, J lost 0 bases, and 13 bases lay in between. CDR3 amino acids: CAEGDNLNTEAFF. In DNA form, the CDR3 reads TGTGCCGAGGGGGACAACTTGAACACTGAAGCTTTCTTT.

The chain combines TRBV4-2 with TRBJ1-2, with 7 bases matching TRBD1. This CDR3 region has 15 residues. V shed 1 base and J 5 bases; nucleotides not matched to a gene: 7. Germline CDR1 LGHNA, CDR2 YNFKEQ. CDR3 loop: CASSQGEGGGYGYTF. The CDR3, as DNA: TGTGCCAGCAGCCAAGGAGAAGGGGGCGGATATGGCTACACCTTC.

This clone was seen a few times. V gene TRBV23-1 combines with J gene TRBJ1-2; TRBD1 matches 9 bases. TRBV23-1 counts as an open reading frame of uncertain function. The V gene end was trimmed by 8 bases and the J gene end by 4 bases; junction bases not matched to a gene: 17. The CDR3 sequence is 17 residues long. CDR3: CASEKPDRGRGGYGYTF. As DNA, the CDR3 is TGCGCCAGCGAAAAACCGGACAGGGGCCGGGGGGGCTATGGCTACACCTTC.

The V call is TRBV30, the J call TRBJ2-7; TRBD1 aligns across 9 bases. This CDR3 is built from 15 residues. Germline CDR1 is GTSNPN and CDR2 is SVGIG (reference sequence). The V and J ends lost 2 bases and 3 bases, in that order; junction bases with no gene match: 8. The CDR3 bases are TGTGCCTGGAGTAAGGGACAGGGAGCCGGCTACGAGCAGTACTTC. As protein: CAWSKGQGAGYEQYF.

The rearrangement joins TRBV5-5 to TRBJ1-3, with 7 bases aligning to TRBD1. V trimming: 7 bases; J trimming: 0 bases; junction bases outside the gene matches: 4. The CDR3 covers 14 residues. Germline assignment: CDR1 SGHKS and CDR2 YYEKEE (reference sequence). CDR3 DNA: TGTGCCAGCGGGTCAGGGGGCTCTGGAAACACCATATATTTT. Residues: CASGSGGSGNTIYF.

The gene calls are TRBV5-1 and TRBJ1-1, with D possibly TRBD1 on 6 matching bases. Trimming stripped 4 bases from V and 5 bases from J, with 18 bases between. CDR3 length: 15 residues. Germline values: CDR1 SGHRS, CDR2 YFSETQ. CDR3 nucleotides: TGCGCCAGCAGCGCGGCAGGGGTTATGGGGACTGAAGCTTTCTTT. Translating it yields CASSAAGVMGTEAFF.

J is TRBJ2-7 and V is TRBV5-1; a weak D match, TRBD1 (5 bases). The CDR3 extends over 14 amino acids. Trimming shortened V by 0 bases and J by 5 bases, and 12 bases separated the two germline ends. From germline, CDR1 is SGHRS and CDR2 YFSETQ. CDR3 sequence (DNA): TGCGCCAGCAGCTTGGCACAGGTGGGCGACGAGCAGTACTTC. This encodes CASSLAQVGDEQYF. The entire variable domain, with the rest obtained from reference TRBV5-1 and TRBJ2-7, is as follows: KAGVTQTPRYLIKTRGQQVTLSCSPISGHRSVSWYQQTPGQGLQFLFEYFSETQRNKGNFPGRFSGRQFSNSRSEMNVSTLELGDSALYLCASSLAQVGDEQYFGPGTRLTVT.

This clone was detected only once. This chain uses TRBV18 with TRBJ1-1; 7 nucleotides line up with TRBD1. The CDR3 length is 14 residues. V was pared by 2 bases and J by 0 bases, with 0 bases of the junction left unmatched. The V gene's germline CDR1 is KGHSH and CDR2 LQKENI. CDR3 amino acids: CASSPGTVNTEAFF. In nucleotides, the CDR3 is TGTGCCAGCTCACCAGGGACAGTGAACACTGAAGCTTTCTTT.

This clone was seen a few times. The chain employs TRBV5-5 and TRBJ1-2, with 8 bases that match TRBD1. Germline loops: CDR1 SGHKS, CDR2 YYEKEE (reference sequence). This CDR3 has 14 amino acids. The V gene end was trimmed by 4 bases and the J gene end by 4 bases; junction bases not matched to a gene: 6. This CDR3 is CASSAPGQAYGYTF. The CDR3 DNA sequence: TGTGCCAGCAGCGCGCCGGGACAGGCCTATGGCTACACCTTC.

For the CDR3, the DNA is TGTGCCAGCAGCTTAGCGAGCGAGTCCTACGAGCAGTACTTC. Its translation is CASSLASESYEQYF. The chain uses TRBV7-9 and TRBJ2-7, with D uncertain. The CDR3 runs to 14 residues. V was clipped by 0 bases and J by 1 base, with 7 bases between them. In germline, CDR1 is SEHNR, CDR2 FQNEAQ (reference sequence).

The V and J genes are TRBV6-5 and TRBJ2-7, with D possibly TRBD2 on 5 matching bases. Germline V gives CDR1 MNHEY, CDR2 SVGAGI. The CDR3 length is 11 residues. The V end lost 5 bases, the J end lost 9 bases, and 11 bases lay between the germline ends. The CDR3 DNA reads TGTGCCAGCAGTACTAGACTACGGCAGTACTTC. Protein product: CASSTRLRQYF.

The gene calls are TRBV6-5 and TRBJ2-5; TRBD2 matches at 8 bases. Germline V gene sequence: CDR1 MNHEY, CDR2 SVGAGI. V was pared by 4 bases and J by 0 bases, with 7 bases of the junction left unmatched. This CDR3 comprises 16 residues. The CDR3 protein is CASSLSGTSHQETQYF. In nucleotides, the CDR3 is TGTGCCAGCAGTTTGTCCGGGACTAGTCACCAAGAGACCCAGTACTTC.

The rearrangement uses TRBV28 and TRBJ2-1; D perhaps matches TRBD2 (7 bases). CDR3 length: 18 amino acids. Deletions cut 0 bases from V and 1 base from J, with 16 bases between. Per germline, CDR1 MDHEN and CDR2 SYDVKM. The CDR3 coding sequence is TGTGCCAGCAGTTTATGGGGCGGAGGGGGGGAGTCCTACAATGAGCAGTTCTTC. This translates into CASSLWGGGGESYNEQFF.

There are a few counts of this clone. The genes are TRBV6-5 and TRBJ1-1; D might be TRBD1 (6 bases). CDR3 length: 13 amino acids. The V gene's germline CDR1 is MNHEY and CDR2 SVGAGI. The V end lost 4 bases, the J end lost 1 base, and 7 bases lay between the germline ends. The CDR3 region is CASSWDTNTEAFF. In DNA form, the CDR3 reads TGTGCCAGCAGTTGGGACACGAACACTGAAGCTTTCTTT.

The J gene is TRBJ2-7, the V gene TRBV10-3; 7 bases align to TRBD1. The junction had 8 bases not matched to a gene; V was cut back by 3 bases and J by 3 bases. Germline V gene lookup returns CDR1 ENHRY and CDR2 SYGVKD. The CDR3 totals 15 residues. The CDR3 DNA follows: TGTGCCATCAGTGATGAGGGGGCGGGTAGCTACGAGCAGTACTTC. It yields the protein CAISDEGAGSYEQYF.

The V gene is TRBV10-3, the J gene TRBJ2-2; D not certain. Deletions cut 4 bases from V and 5 bases from J, with 14 bases between. CDR1 is ENHRY and CDR2 is SYGVKD in the germline V gene. The CDR3 has 15 residues. CDR3 loop: CAISGSIRQTGELFF. CDR3 DNA sequence: TGTGCCATCAGTGGATCGATTCGACAAACCGGGGAGCTGTTTTTT.

This rearrangement joins TRBV25-1 to TRBJ1-2; 8 positions match TRBD1. V dropped 5 bases and J dropped 7; count of bases not matched to a gene: 9. Germline CDR1 reads MGHDK; CDR2 reads SYGVNS. CDR3 length: 14 residues. The CDR3 nucleotides are TGTGCCAGCAGTCCTACAGGGGGAGTAGGTGGCTACACCTTC. Its translation: CASSPTGGVGGYTF.

The V call is TRBV7-6, the J call TRBJ2-1; weak D call: TRBD2 (5 bases). Trimming removed 0 bases at V and 9 bases at J, with 18 bases between. The germline V gene encodes CDR1 SGHVS and CDR2 FNYEAQ. The CDR3 runs 16 residues. The CDR3 here is CASSLAPLLLAVEQFF. The CDR3 DNA is TGTGCCAGCAGCTTAGCCCCCCTTTTGCTAGCTGTTGAGCAGTTCTTC.

The gene calls are TRBV3-1 (or the pseudogene TRBV3-2) and TRBJ2-7; tentative D call: TRBD1 (5 bases). The V end was cut by 0 bases, the J end by 3 bases, with 9 bases between. The germline CDR1 and CDR2 sequences are LGHDT and YNNKEL (reference sequence). This CDR3 has 14 amino acids. The CDR3 DNA reads as TGTGCCAGCAGCCAAGAGGGCAGGGTCTACGAGCAGTACTTC. Translated: CASSQEGRVYEQYF.

This clone turned up a few times. The rearrangement uses TRBV5-1 and TRBJ1-2; 11 bases agree with TRBD1. The CDR3 length is 14 residues. The V gene's germline CDR1 is SGHRS and CDR2 YFSETQ. With V trimmed by 4 bases and J by 8 bases, 7 bases remained unmatched. The CDR3 DNA reads as TGCGCCAGCAGCCCACGGACAGGGGGCGACGGCTACACCTTC. Amino acid sequence: CASSPRTGGDGYTF.

The chain carries TRBV5-4 and TRBJ2-7; D is possibly TRBD1 (6 bases). Germline CDR1 and CDR2: SGHNT and YYREEE (reference sequence). V was cut by 4 bases and J by 0 bases, with 11 bases left in between. CDR3 length equals 14 residues. CDR3 sequence: CASSQTGHSYEQYF. The CDR3 coding sequence is TGTGCCAGCAGCCAGACGGGACACTCCTACGAGCAGTACTTC.

This clone has only one observation. The J gene is TRBJ2-2, the V gene TRBV7-6; D is possibly TRBD2 (6 bases). Germline loops: CDR1 SGHVS, CDR2 FNYEAQ. V lost 3 bases and J lost 4, with 15 bases in between. The CDR3 contains 16 residues. CDR3 sequence reads: CASSLFQAGGTGELFF. The CDR3 nucleotides are TGTGCCAGCAGCTTGTTCCAAGCCGGGGGCACCGGGGAGCTGTTTTTT.